One sample yielded the 7 T cell receptor beta chains listed below, sequenced in a study of technical replicates of blood from a few donors. Generated by immunoSEQ multiplex PCR, the TCRdb table keeps only in-frame clones and is missing some. The table has roughly 60,000 clones, around 88% seen once. Sequenced material: PBMCs. The origin of the receptors is a human donor in good health. Some clones in this sample may be carry-over from other donors' samples.

The chain is built from TRBV7-2 and TRBJ2-1; 13 nucleotides align to TRBD2. The CDR3 totals 16 residues. Germline-derived CDR1 and CDR2 are SGHTA and FQGNSA. Trimming took 4 bases from V and 12 from J; bases not matched to a gene: 12. This CDR3 reads CASSSPTGLAGASQFF. In DNA, the CDR3 is TGTGCCAGCAGCTCACCCACAGGACTAGCGGGAGCTTCGCAGTTCTTC.

This sequence joins TRBV5-1 and TRBJ2-5; TRBD2 matches at 10 bases. CDR3 size: 16 residues. In germline, CDR1 is SGHRS, CDR2 YFSETQ. Losses at the gene ends were 0 bases for V and 2 bases for J; bases not matched to a gene: 4. CDR3 sequence (DNA): TGCGCCAGCAGCTTGGGGCTAGCGGGGGCTCAAGAGACCCAGTACTTC. It specifies CASSLGLAGAQETQYF.

The chain joins TRBV5-6 to TRBJ2-1, with 11 positions matching TRBD1. This CDR3 comprises 14 residues. The ends lost 3 bases at V and 7 bases at J; junction bases unmatched: 3. Germline CDR1 and CDR2: SGHDT and YYEEEE. The DNA of the CDR3 is TGTGCCAGCAGCTACCGGGACAGGGGGAATGAGCAGTTCTTC. This encodes CASSYRDRGNEQFF.

This chain connects TRBV7-2 to TRBJ2-7; 9 bases fit TRBD2. With 1 base clipped from V and 5 bases from J, the junction kept 12 bases outside the gene matches. This CDR3 region has 17 residues. Germline V gene data show CDR1 as SGHTA and CDR2 as FQGNSA. The CDR3 DNA is TGTGCCAGCAGCTTAGTCGGCGGGAGGGCCGGCTTCAACGAGCAGTACTTC. Protein: CASSLVGGRAGFNEQYF.

This chain connects TRBV25-1 to TRBJ2-7; 11 bases line up with TRBD1. CDR3 length: 15 amino acids. Germline loops: CDR1 MGHDK, CDR2 SYGVNS. The junction had 3 bases not matched to a gene; V was cut back by 2 bases and J by 3 bases. CDR3 in DNA: TGTGCCAGCAGTGAACCCGGGACAGGGGGCTACGAGCAGTACTTC. The encoded protein is CASSEPGTGGYEQYF.

The chain combines TRBV27 with TRBJ2-7, with TRBD2 as a possible D gene (6 bases). CDR3 length: 13 residues. V lost 7 bases to trimming and J lost 6 bases, with 16 bases between them. CDR1 is MNHEY, CDR2 SMNVEV, per germline (reference sequence). The chain's CDR3 is CASKLSGAGEQYF. CDR3 coding DNA: TGTGCCAGCAAGCTTAGCGGAGCGGGCGAGCAGTACTTC.

This clone was counted a single time. This chain uses TRBV2 with TRBJ2-1, with 10 bases that match TRBD1. CDR1 is SNHLY and CDR2 is FYNNEI in the germline V gene. After removal of 7 bases from V and 6 bases from J, the junction contained 6 bases not matched to a gene. The CDR3 spans 14 residues. The CDR3 nucleotides read TGTGCCAGCAAAGGACAGGGGGGGCCCAATGAGCAGTTCTTC. This encodes CASKGQGGPNEQFF.